A single T cell receptor beta chain is shown here with its context. Its antigen remains unidentified. Germline lookup yields CDR1 MGHRA and CDR2 YSYEKL. The CDR3 consists of 15 residues. The V end lost 0 bases, the J end lost 2 bases, and 10 bases lay between the germline ends. The data belong to a study of T cell responses to AZD1222 COVID-19 vaccine. Data came from immunoSEQ multiplex PCR; TCRdb stores just in-frame clones and leaves some out. The profile shows about 160,000 clones, 94% of them singletons. Study-level results: Possibly, clonal diversity was underestimated; donors were largely white British and included more females. CD4 TCRs covered the whole spike, strongest at regions 160-218 and 743-854. Only 6 or 7 AZD1222 recipients tested seropositive at baseline. Unmutated regions of variants are reportedly targeted by nearly half of spike-specific TCRs.

The chain recombines TRBV4-1 with TRBJ1-2, with D unresolved. The specimen comprised peripheral blood, sampled 28 days after the second AZD1222 dose. This TCR was sampled from an adult who received the AZD1222 COVID-19 vaccine. The chain's CDR3 is CASSQEGSGNYGYTF. The DNA for the CDR3 is TGCGCCAGCAGCCAAGAAGGGAGTGGAAACTATGGCTACACCTTC.